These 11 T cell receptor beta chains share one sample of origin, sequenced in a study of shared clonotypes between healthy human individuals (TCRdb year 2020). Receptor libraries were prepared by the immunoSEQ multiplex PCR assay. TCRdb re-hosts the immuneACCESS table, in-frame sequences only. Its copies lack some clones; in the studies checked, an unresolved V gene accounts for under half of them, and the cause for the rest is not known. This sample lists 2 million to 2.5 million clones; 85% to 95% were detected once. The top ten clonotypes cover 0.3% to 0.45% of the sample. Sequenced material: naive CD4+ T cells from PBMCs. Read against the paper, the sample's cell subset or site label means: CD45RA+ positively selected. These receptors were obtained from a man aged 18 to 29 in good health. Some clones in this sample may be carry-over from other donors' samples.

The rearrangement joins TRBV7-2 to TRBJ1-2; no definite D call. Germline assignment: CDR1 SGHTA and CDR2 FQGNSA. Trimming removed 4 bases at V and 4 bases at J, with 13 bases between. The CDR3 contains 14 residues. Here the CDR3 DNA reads TGTGCCAGCAGCTCGTCCAGAAGCCTCTATGGCTACACCTTC. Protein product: CASSSSRSLYGYTF.

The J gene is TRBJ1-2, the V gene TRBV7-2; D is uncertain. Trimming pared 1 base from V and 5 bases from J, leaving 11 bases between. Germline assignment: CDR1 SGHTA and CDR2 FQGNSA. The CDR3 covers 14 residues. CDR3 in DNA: TGTGCCAGCAGCTTAGGGAAAGGCGGGTATGGCTACACCTTC. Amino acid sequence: CASSLGKGGYGYTF.

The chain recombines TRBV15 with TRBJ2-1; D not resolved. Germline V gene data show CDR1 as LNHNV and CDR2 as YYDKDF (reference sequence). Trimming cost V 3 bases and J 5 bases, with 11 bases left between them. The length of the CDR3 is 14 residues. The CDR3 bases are TGTGCCACCAGCAGGACGGACGGAAACAATGAGCAGTTCTTC. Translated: CATSRTDGNNEQFF.

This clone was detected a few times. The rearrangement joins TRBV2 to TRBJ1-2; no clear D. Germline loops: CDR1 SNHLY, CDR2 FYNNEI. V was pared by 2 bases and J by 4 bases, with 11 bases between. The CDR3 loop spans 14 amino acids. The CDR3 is CASSESPGGYGYTF. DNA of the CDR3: TGTGCCAGCAGTGAATCCCCGGGTGGCTATGGCTACACCTTC.

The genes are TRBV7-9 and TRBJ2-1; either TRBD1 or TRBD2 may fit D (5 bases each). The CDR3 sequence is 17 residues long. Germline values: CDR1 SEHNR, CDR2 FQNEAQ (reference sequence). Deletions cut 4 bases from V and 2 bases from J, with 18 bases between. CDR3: CASSYSPGWGPYNEQFF. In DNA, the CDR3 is TGTGCCAGCAGCTACTCACCGGGGTGGGGACCCTACAATGAGCAGTTCTTC.

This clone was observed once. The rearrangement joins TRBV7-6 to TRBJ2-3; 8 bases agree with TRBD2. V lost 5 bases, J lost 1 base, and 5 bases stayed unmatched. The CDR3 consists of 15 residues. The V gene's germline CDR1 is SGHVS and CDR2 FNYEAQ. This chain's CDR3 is CASSPGGRRTDTQYF. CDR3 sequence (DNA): TGTGCCAGCAGCCCGGGGGGGCGGCGCACAGATACGCAGTATTTT. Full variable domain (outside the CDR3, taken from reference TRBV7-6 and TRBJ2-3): GAGVSQSPRYKVTKRGQDVALRCDPISGHVSLYWYRQALGQGPEFLTYFNYEAQQDKSGLPNDRFSAERPEGSISTLTIQRTEQRDSAMYRCASSPGGRRTDTQYFGPGTRLTVL.

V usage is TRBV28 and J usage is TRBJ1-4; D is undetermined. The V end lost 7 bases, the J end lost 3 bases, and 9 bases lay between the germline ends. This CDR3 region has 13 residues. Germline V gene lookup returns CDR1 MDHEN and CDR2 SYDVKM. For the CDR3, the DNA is TGTGCCAGCAAGGGTTTCCCTAATGAAAAACTGTTTTTT. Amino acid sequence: CASKGFPNEKLFF.

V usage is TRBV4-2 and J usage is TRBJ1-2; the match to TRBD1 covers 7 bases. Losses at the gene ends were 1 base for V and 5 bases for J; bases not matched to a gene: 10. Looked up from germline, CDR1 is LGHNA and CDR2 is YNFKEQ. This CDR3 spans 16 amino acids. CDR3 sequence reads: CASSQGEAGGGYGYTF. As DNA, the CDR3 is TGTGCCAGCAGCCAAGGCGAGGCAGGGGGAGGATATGGCTACACCTTC.

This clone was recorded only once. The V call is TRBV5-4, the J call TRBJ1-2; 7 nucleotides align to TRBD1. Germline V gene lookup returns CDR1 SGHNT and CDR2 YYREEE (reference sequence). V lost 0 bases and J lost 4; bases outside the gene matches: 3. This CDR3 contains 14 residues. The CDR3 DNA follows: TGTGCCAGCAGCTTGGTGACAGGGAGCTATGGCTACACCTTC. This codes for CASSLVTGSYGYTF.

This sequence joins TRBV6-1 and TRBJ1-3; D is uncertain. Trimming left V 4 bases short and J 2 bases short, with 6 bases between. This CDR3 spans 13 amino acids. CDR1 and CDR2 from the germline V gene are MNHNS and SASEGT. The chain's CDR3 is CASSGVAGNTIYF. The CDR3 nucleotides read TGTGCCAGCAGTGGGGTGGCTGGAAACACCATATATTTT.

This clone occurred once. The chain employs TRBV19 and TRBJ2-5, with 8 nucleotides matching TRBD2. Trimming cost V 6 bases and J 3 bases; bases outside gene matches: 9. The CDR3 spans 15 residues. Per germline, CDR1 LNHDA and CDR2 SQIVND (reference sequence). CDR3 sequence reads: CASSPASGSEETQYF. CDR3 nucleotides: TGTGCCAGTAGCCCGGCTAGCGGGTCCGAAGAGACCCAGTACTTC.